In its sample, the clone carrying this T cell receptor (beta chain) was seen many times. The antigen is unknown. These data are taken from a study of T-cell reconstitution after alpha-beta-depleted transplantation in children. Overall study results and limits: T-cell numbers and diversity, one year after transplant, stemmed largely from T cells that were newly produced. Reports say that about two months after transplant, the alpha-beta T cells came out of several hundred graft clones that had expanded.

The V end was cut by 2 bases, the J end by 5 bases, with 18 bases between. Per germline, CDR1 MNHEY and CDR2 SVGAGI. The CDR3 contains 16 residues. Unique molecular identifiers were built into the TCRbeta library. TCRdb reprocessed the PCR reads via MiXCR and lists one record per CDR3 protein. The repertoire includes 280,000 or so distinct CDR3 sequences, around a tenth of them detected once, and about 20% sits in the top ten. The receptor's source is a male patient between 2 and 10 years old who had a stem cell transplant for chronic granulomatous disease, so the T cells may come from the graft donor. This chain joins TRBV6-5 and TRBJ2-5, with D uncertain. The sample was peripheral blood, taken 180 days after TCRalphabeta/CD19-depleted stem cell transplant. DNA for the CDR3: TGTGCCAGCAGTTACGTTTCAGGTTATATTCCCGAGACCCAGTACTTC. Translating it yields CASSYVSGYIPETQYF.